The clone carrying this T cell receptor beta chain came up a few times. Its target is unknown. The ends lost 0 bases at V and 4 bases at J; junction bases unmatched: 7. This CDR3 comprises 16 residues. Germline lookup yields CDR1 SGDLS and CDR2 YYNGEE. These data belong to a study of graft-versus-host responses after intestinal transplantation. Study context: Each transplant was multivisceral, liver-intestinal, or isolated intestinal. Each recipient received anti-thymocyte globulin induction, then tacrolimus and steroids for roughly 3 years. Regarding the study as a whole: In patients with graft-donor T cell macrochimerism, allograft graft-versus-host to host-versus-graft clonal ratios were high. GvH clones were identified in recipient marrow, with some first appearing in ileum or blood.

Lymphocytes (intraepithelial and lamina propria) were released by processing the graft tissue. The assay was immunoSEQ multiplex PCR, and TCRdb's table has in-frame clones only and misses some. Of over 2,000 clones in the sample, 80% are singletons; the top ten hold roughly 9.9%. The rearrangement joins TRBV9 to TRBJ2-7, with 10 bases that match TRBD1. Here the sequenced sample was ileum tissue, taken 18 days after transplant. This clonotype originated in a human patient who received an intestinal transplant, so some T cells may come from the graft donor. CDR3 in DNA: TGTGCCAGCAGCGTAGGAGAAGGACAGGGGGGGTACGAGCAGTACTTC. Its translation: CASSVGEGQGGYEQYF.